The rows below give T cell receptor beta chains drawn from one sample of a study of early T cells in non-severe SARS-CoV-2 infection. Each CDR3 protein gets one entry after TCRdb re-called the 5' RACE reads with MiXCR. The sample shows about 76,000 distinct CDR3 sequences, 15% to 18% of them seen only once. Sequenced sample: whole blood. The source of these receptors is an adult who was a healthcare worker with PCR-confirmed SARS-CoV-2 infection or an uninfected control (not recorded which). CDR3s include the opening cysteine and the closing phenylalanine or tryptophan. D genes are given only for firm matches. Only part of the rows carry a size: once, few, many, or a class if the clone is expanded.

size	D	J	V	DNA	CDR3
many	-	TRBJ2-7	TRBV2	TGTGCCAGCATGGCGAGCCGTAACTCCTACGAGCAGTACTTC	CASMASRNSYEQYF
few	TRBD2	TRBJ2-1	TRBV7-3	TGTGCCAGCAGACCGACCGGGACTAGCGGGTACAATGAGCAGTTCTTC	CASRPTGTSGYNEQFF
-	TRBD1	TRBJ2-7	TRBV10-3	TGTGCCATCAGTGAGCCGACAGGGGGTGAGCAGTACTTC	CAISEPTGGEQYF
few	TRBD1	TRBJ2-3	TRBV10-3	TGTGCCATCAGTGATGGGACAGCGAATACGCAGTATTTT	CAISDGTANTQYF
many	-	TRBJ2-1	TRBV12-3/TRBV12-4	TGTGCCACCACTGATCTTACGGGCCTCAGACGCAATGAGCAGTTCTTC	CATTDLTGLRRNEQFF
-	-	TRBJ2-2	TRBV9	TGTGCCAGCAGCGTAGCGCAGGCAACGAACACCGGGGAGCTGTTTTTT	CASSVAQATNTGELFF
few	-	TRBJ1-1	TRBV9	TGTGCCAGCAGCCTCTCACCGGGACACCTCCCGGGAATGAACACTGAAGCTTTCTTT	CASSLSPGHLPGMNTEAFF
-	-	TRBJ2-6	TRBV9	TGTGCCAGCAGCGTTCCCCAGGGTCCAAGCTCTGGGGCCAACGTCCTGACTTTC	CASSVPQGPSSGANVLTF
few	TRBD1	TRBJ1-5	TRBV9	TGTGCCAACAGCCGAGGACAGGGTAGCAATCAGCCCCAGCATTTT	CANSRGQGSNQPQHF
few	TRBD2	TRBJ2-3	TRBV5-1	TGCGCCAGCCTGAGCGGGGGGGCGGCAGATACGCAGTATTTT	CASLSGGAADTQYF
-	-	TRBJ1-3	TRBV19	TGTGCCAGCAGGACTCATGGAAACACCATATATTTT	CASRTHGNTIYF
few	-	TRBJ2-3	TRBV6-5	TGTGCCAGCAGTTCCCCGTCGGCCCGCACAGATACGCAGTATTTT	CASSSPSARTDTQYF
-	-	TRBJ2-2	TRBV18	TGTGCCAGCTCACCACTTTCCACCGGGGAGCTGTTTTTT	CASSPLSTGELFF